Presented here are 7 T cell receptor beta chains from one specimen sequenced in a study of cytotoxic CD8 clonotypes in ibrutinib-treated CLL. Profiled with immunoSEQ multiplex PCR; TCRdb holds only in-frame clones, not every one. The sample carries 250,000 to 350,000 clones, about 72% recorded once. Sequencing used PBMCs, obtained at disease progression, from a patient treated with ibrutinib. The receptors were sampled from a human donor with chronic lymphocytic leukemia.

The chain recombines TRBV7-2 with TRBJ2-3; D is possibly TRBD2 (5 bases). V gave up 2 bases and J gave up 4 bases, with 10 bases separating them. This CDR3 has 14 amino acids. From germline, CDR1 is SGHTA and CDR2 FQGNSA. Here the CDR3 DNA reads TGTGCCAGCAGCTTACTGCGGGCATCAGATACGCAGTATTTT. It is translated as CASSLLRASDTQYF.

The rearrangement links TRBV18 to TRBJ2-3; D gene unclear. Between the trimmed V and J ends, which lost 1 base and 0 bases, there was a span of 14 bases. This CDR3 region has 17 residues. Germline CDR1 reads KGHSH; CDR2 reads LQKENI. CDR3 amino acids: CASSPLVSIRSTDTQYF. The CDR3 bases are TGTGCCAGCTCACCACTGGTTAGCATCCGTAGCACAGATACGCAGTATTTT.

The table lists this clone with a few counts. The rearrangement joins TRBV5-6 to TRBJ1-6; no clear D gene. This CDR3 has 14 residues. Germline CDR1 and CDR2: SGHDT and YYEEEE. Trimming took 4 bases from V and 0 from J, leaving 5 bases between them. As DNA, the CDR3 is TGTGCCAGCAGCCGTAGCTCCTATAATTCACCCCTCCACTTT. The encoded protein is CASSRSSYNSPLHF.

CDR3 sequence reads: CASSWGTGLYGYTF. Written as DNA, the CDR3 is TGTGCCAGCAGCTGGGGGACAGGGCTCTATGGCTACACCTTC. This sequence joins TRBV5-6 and TRBJ1-2, with TRBD1 matching 9 bases. J gave up 4 bases and V 3 bases, and 4 bases lay outside the gene matches. The CDR3 loop spans 14 amino acids. Germline CDR1 and CDR2: SGHDT and YYEEEE.

The CDR3 DNA sequence: TGTGCCAGCAGCCAAGGGCAGGACTCGGACAATGAGCAGTTCTTC. Translating it yields CASSQGQDSDNEQFF. The chain joins TRBV4-2 to TRBJ2-1; a possible D gene is TRBD2 (5 bases). The CDR3 loop spans 15 amino acids. The germline CDR1 and CDR2 sequences are LGHNA and YNFKEQ. V lost 1 base to trimming and J lost 5 bases, with 12 bases between them.

The rearrangement links TRBV28 to TRBJ2-7; D is unresolved. V lost 3 bases, J lost 0 bases, and 21 bases lay in between. CDR1 MDHEN and CDR2 SYDVKM come from the germline V gene. The CDR3 has 18 residues. CDR3 DNA: TGTGCCAGCAGTTTCTCTCCGAGTGACTCCAAGAGCTCCTACGAGCAGTACTTC. Encoded protein: CASSFSPSDSKSSYEQYF.

The rearrangement joins TRBV28 to TRBJ2-7, with TRBD2 matching over 11 bases. V dropped 6 bases and J dropped 2; count of bases not matched to a gene: 3. This CDR3 has 14 amino acids. Per germline, CDR1 MDHEN and CDR2 SYDVKM. The chain's CDR3 is CASRVAGGAYEQYF. For the CDR3, the DNA is TGTGCCAGCAGGGTAGCGGGAGGGGCCTACGAGCAGTACTTC.